The 16 T cell receptor beta chains reported below all come from one sample, sequenced in a study of blood T cell repertoires in COVID-19. Assay used: immunoSEQ multiplex PCR; TCRdb lists only in-frame clones, some missing. The sample shows around 310,000 clones, approximately 90% of them seen only once. Sequenced: peripheral blood. These receptors originate from a woman aged 30 to 39 with COVID-19, enrolled during active disease.

This sequence joins TRBV20-1 and TRBJ2-7; possible D gene TRBD2, 5 bases. CDR1 DFQATT and CDR2 SNEGSKA come from the germline V gene (reference sequence). Trimming pared 6 bases from V and 3 bases from J, leaving 9 bases between. CDR3 length equals 11 residues. The CDR3 DNA follows: TGCAGTGCCACGGAGGACTACGAGCAGTACTTC. This codes for CSATEDYEQYF.

J is TRBJ2-2 and V is TRBV4-1; 8 nucleotides match TRBD2. Germline V gene data show CDR1 as MGHRA and CDR2 as YSYEKL. The junction had 13 bases not matched to a gene; V was cut back by 0 bases and J by 4 bases. The CDR3 runs to 19 residues. CDR3 region: CASSQEAGRAGVSTGELFF. In nucleotides, the CDR3 is TGCGCCAGCAGCCAAGAGGCCGGTCGAGCGGGAGTCAGCACCGGGGAGCTGTTTTTT.

V is TRBV13 and J is TRBJ2-6; the D gene is possibly TRBD1 (6 bases). V was cut by 1 base and J by 2 bases, with 6 bases left in between. The CDR3 is made up of 15 amino acids. Germline values: CDR1 PRHDT, CDR2 FYEKMQ (reference sequence). The CDR3, as DNA: TGTGCCAGCAGCTTAGCAGGGGCTGGGGCCAACGTCCTGACTTTC. It translates to CASSLAGAGANVLTF.

The V and J genes are TRBV4-1 and TRBJ2-3; 8 nucleotides match TRBD1. With 2 bases clipped from V and 1 base from J, the junction kept 5 bases outside the gene matches. The CDR3 has 16 residues. Per the germline V gene, CDR1 is MGHRA and CDR2 is YSYEKL. CDR3 residues: CASSQLTGVGTDTQYF. As DNA, the CDR3 is TGCGCCAGCAGCCAACTGACAGGGGTAGGCACAGATACGCAGTATTTT.

The rearrangement joins TRBV28 to TRBJ2-7; a weak D match, TRBD2 (6 bases). Trimming pared 5 bases from V and 0 bases from J, leaving 17 bases between. This CDR3 is built from 16 residues. Germline lookup yields CDR1 MDHEN and CDR2 SYDVKM. The CDR3 nucleotides are TGTGCCAGCAGTAGCCCTTCGGGGACTGGCTCCTACGAGCAGTACTTC. This gives the protein CASSSPSGTGSYEQYF.

The chain is built from TRBV6-5 and TRBJ1-2, with a weak D call TRBD1 (5 bases). The CDR3 is 13 amino acids. Trimming left V 8 bases short and J 1 base short, with 11 bases between. Germline values: CDR1 MNHEY, CDR2 SVGAGI. CDR3 in DNA: TGTGCCAGCCTAATGACAGATAACTATGGCTACACCTTC. Translation gives CASLMTDNYGYTF.

This clone was seen more than once but under ten times. The chain has TRBV4-1 and TRBJ1-2; no clear D gene. The CDR3 spans 15 residues. V lost 7 bases and J 8 bases, leaving 23 bases between the germline ends. The germline CDR1 and CDR2 sequences are MGHRA and YSYEKL. In DNA, the CDR3 is TGCGCCAGCACCCCGGGGAGAGGAGCGAATCAAGGCTACACCTTC. Protein product: CASTPGRGANQGYTF.

The chain carries TRBV3-1 (or the pseudogene TRBV3-2) and TRBJ2-4; D is unclear. Germline V CDR1 and CDR2: LGHDT, YNNKEL (reference sequence). CDR3 length equals 14 residues. V lost 2 bases and J 11 bases, leaving 16 bases between the germline ends. The DNA of the CDR3 is TGTGCCAGCAGCCAACATGCTAATGAGGCTGTTCAGTACTTC. Amino acids: CASSQHANEAVQYF.

On this clone: The same CDR3 arises from other DNA sequences in this sample as well. The rearrangement links TRBV5-1 to TRBJ2-1, with 12 positions matching TRBD2. Germline CDR1 reads SGHRS; CDR2 reads YFSETQ. The trim removed 0 bases at V and 3 bases at J, leaving 1 base unmatched. The CDR3 has 16 residues. The CDR3 is CASSLGLAGVYNEQFF. The CDR3 DNA reads as TGCGCCAGCAGCTTGGGACTAGCGGGAGTCTACAATGAGCAGTTCTTC.

This clone was found once. The chain is built from TRBV7-3 and TRBJ2-2; no clear D gene. Germline V gives CDR1 SGHTA, CDR2 FQGTGA. The V gene lost 3 bases and the J gene lost 6 bases, with 17 bases spanning the gap. The CDR3 sequence is 16 residues long. The CDR3 sequence is CASSFSSAVGPGELFF. The CDR3 nucleotides are TGTGCCAGCAGCTTTTCGAGCGCGGTTGGCCCCGGGGAGCTGTTTTTT.

The chain uses TRBV18 and TRBJ1-1, with D possibly matching TRBD1 (5 bases). Trimming stripped 1 base from V and 1 base from J, with 7 bases between. CDR3 length: 14 amino acids. Per germline, CDR1 KGHSH and CDR2 LQKENI. The CDR3 DNA reads TGTGCCAGCTCACCACAAACAGGGAACACTGAAGCTTTCTTT. Its translation: CASSPQTGNTEAFF.

A note on this clone: Other nucleotide sequences from this sample produce the same CDR3. V usage is TRBV6-2 or TRBV6-3 and J usage is TRBJ1-2; D not resolved. The V and J ends lost 3 bases and 7 bases respectively, with 12 bases between them. The CDR3 covers 13 residues. From germline, CDR1 is MNHEY and CDR2 SVGEGT. The CDR3 region is CASSYGQVGGYTF. The CDR3 bases are TGTGCCAGCAGTTATGGCCAGGTGGGTGGCTACACCTTC.

This chain links TRBV19 with TRBJ1-1, with TRBD1 matching over 8 bases. In germline, CDR1 is LNHDA, CDR2 SQIVND (reference sequence). The junction had 7 bases not matched to a gene; V was cut back by 5 bases and J by 8 bases. The CDR3 totals 13 residues. In nucleotides, the CDR3 is TGTGCCAGTAGTGGTCAGGGGGCTTCGGAAGCTTTCTTT. Amino acids: CASSGQGASEAFF.

The chain uses TRBV7-9 and TRBJ1-3, with TRBD1 as a possible D gene (5 bases). Between the trimmed V and J ends, which lost 5 bases and 6 bases, there was a span of 14 bases. CDR1 and CDR2 from the germline V gene are SEHNR and FQNEAQ (reference sequence). This CDR3 is built from 14 residues. CDR3 sequence: CASSAQGLINTIYF. The CDR3 nucleotides are TGTGCCAGCAGCGCCCAGGGACTCATAAACACCATATATTTT.

V gene TRBV6-5 combines with J gene TRBJ1-1, with TRBD1 identical over 8 bases. The CDR3 length is 13 residues. Germline lookup yields CDR1 MNHEY and CDR2 SVGAGI. V shed 0 bases and J 7 bases; nucleotides not matched to a gene: 1. The CDR3 nucleotides read TGTGCCAGCAGTTACTCCGGACAGGGTGAAGCTTTCTTT. Translated: CASSYSGQGEAFF.

This clone occurred once. This sequence joins TRBV30 and TRBJ2-5; D is undetermined. This CDR3 contains 16 residues. CDR1 and CDR2 from the germline V gene are GTSNPN and SVGIG (reference sequence). The V end was cut by 0 bases, the J end by 4 bases, with 18 bases between. The CDR3 nucleotides read TGTGCCTGGAGTGTAATTAGGAGTCCACTGCGAGAGACCCAGTACTTC. It specifies CAWSVIRSPLRETQYF.